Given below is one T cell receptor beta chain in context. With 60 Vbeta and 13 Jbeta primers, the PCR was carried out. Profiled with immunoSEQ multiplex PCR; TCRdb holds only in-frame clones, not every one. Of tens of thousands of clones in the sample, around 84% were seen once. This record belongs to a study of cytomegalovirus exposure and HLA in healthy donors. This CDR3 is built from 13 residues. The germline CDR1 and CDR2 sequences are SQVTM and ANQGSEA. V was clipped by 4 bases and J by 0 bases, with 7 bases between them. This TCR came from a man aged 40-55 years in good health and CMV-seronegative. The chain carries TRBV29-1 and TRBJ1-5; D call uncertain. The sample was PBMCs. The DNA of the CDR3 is TGCAGCGTTGCTGCGAATAGCAATCAGCCCCAGCATTTT. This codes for CSVAANSNQPQHF.